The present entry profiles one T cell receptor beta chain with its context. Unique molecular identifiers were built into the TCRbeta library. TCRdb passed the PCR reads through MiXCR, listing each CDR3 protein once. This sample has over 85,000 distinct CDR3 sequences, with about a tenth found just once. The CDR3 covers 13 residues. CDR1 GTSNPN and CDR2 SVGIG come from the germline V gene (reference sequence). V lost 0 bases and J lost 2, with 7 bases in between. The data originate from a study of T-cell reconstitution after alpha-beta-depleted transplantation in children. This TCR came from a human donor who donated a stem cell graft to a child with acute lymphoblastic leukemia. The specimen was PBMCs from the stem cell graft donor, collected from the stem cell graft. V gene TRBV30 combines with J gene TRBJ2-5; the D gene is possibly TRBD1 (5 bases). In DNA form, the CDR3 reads TGTGCCTGGAGTGTAGGGGCACAAGAGACCCAGTACTTC. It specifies CAWSVGAQETQYF.